This T cell receptor (beta chain) was observed in a study of blood T cell repertoires in COVID-19. Study-level background: Researchers got acute and convalescent COVID-19 samples from the United States, Italy and Spain. T cells, B-cell-depleted T cells, or PBMCs supplied cDNA or gDNA.

Study processing details: Using reference gene primer amplification, nucleated cell counts were estimated. Libraries were prepared by immunoSEQ multiplex PCR; TCRdb keeps only in-frame clonotypes and omits some of them. That table gives V, J and clone size, and the DNA gave D and trimming. The sample has just over 650,000 clones; more than 80% are singletons. With 6 bases removed from V and 9 bases from J, the gap between germline ends came to 14 bases. Germline assignment: CDR1 MNHEY and CDR2 SMNVEV (reference sequence). The CDR3 is made up of 13 amino acids. Sequences were obtained from peripheral blood. The chain links TRBV27 to TRBJ1-4; D is uncertain. This receptor was taken from a woman between 18 and 29 years old with acute or convalescent COVID-19. The DNA of the CDR3 is TGTGCCAGCAGCACCCCCGGCGGGAAAAAACTGTTTTTT. Encoded protein: CASSTPGGKKLFF.